The 2 T cell receptor beta chains in this list originate from one sample, sequenced in a study of cytomegalovirus exposure and HLA in healthy donors. Use of 60 Vbeta and 13 Jbeta primers characterized the PCR. TCRdb keeps only in-frame clones here, not all; method: immunoSEQ multiplex PCR. The table shows 100,000 to 140,000 clones, with around 76% occurring only once. The sequencing sample was made of PBMCs. These receptors all come from a man aged 30 to 39 in good health and CMV-seropositive.

The V gene is TRBV18, the J gene TRBJ1-2; no clear D. Germline lookup yields CDR1 KGHSH and CDR2 LQKENI. V lost 1 base and J lost 6, with 12 bases in between. This CDR3 has 14 residues. The CDR3 sequence: CASSPRSGVDGYTF. The CDR3 DNA is TGTGCCAGCTCACCACGATCCGGAGTTGATGGCTACACCTTC.

This chain joins TRBV10-3 and TRBJ2-2, with TRBD1 as a possible D gene (5 bases). Germline-derived CDR1 and CDR2 are ENHRY and SYGVKD. V was shortened by 8 bases and J by 6 bases, with 10 bases between the two germline ends. The CDR3 totals 12 residues. The CDR3 DNA is TGTGCCATCCAGGGTTCCTCCGGGGAGCTGTTTTTT. This translates into CAIQGSSGELFF.